Below, 8 T cell receptor beta chains from the same sample are listed, as sequenced in a study of cytomegalovirus exposure and HLA in healthy donors. Sequenced by immunoSEQ multiplex PCR; TCRdb stores in-frame clones only, minus some. The data show some 260,000 clones, roughly 87% seen once. The material sequenced was PBMCs. These receptors were taken from a woman in her thirties in good health and CMV-seronegative.

The genes are TRBV27 and TRBJ2-3, with TRBD2 identical over 10 bases. Trimming took 1 base from V and 4 from J; bases not matched to a gene: 8. CDR1 is MNHEY and CDR2 is SMNVEV in the germline V gene (reference sequence). The CDR3 length is 17 residues. CDR3 region: CASSLYPSGRSADTQYF. The CDR3 DNA reads as TGTGCCAGCAGTTTATACCCTAGCGGGAGATCCGCAGATACGCAGTATTTT.

This clone occurred once. The V gene is TRBV5-6, the J gene TRBJ2-5; D unclear. In germline, CDR1 is SGHDT, CDR2 YYEEEE. The CDR3 length is 12 residues. V gave up 2 bases and J gave up 6 bases, with 8 bases separating them. This CDR3 is CASSFGRQTQYF. CDR3 sequence (DNA): TGTGCCAGCAGCTTTGGACGACAGACCCAGTACTTC.

This rearrangement joins TRBV5-6 to TRBJ1-2; weak D call: TRBD1 (5 bases). Per the germline V gene, CDR1 is SGHDT and CDR2 is YYEEEE. V shed 4 bases and J shed 1 base, with 23 bases lying between them. The CDR3 totals 18 residues. CDR3 DNA: TGTGCCAGCAGCCATACCCCAGGGTTGAGAAGGGATAACTATGGCTACACCTTC. Translated: CASSHTPGLRRDNYGYTF.

This CDR3 is CASTPAGGDGYTF. The CDR3 region has the DNA TGTGCCAGCACCCCGGCAGGGGGCGATGGCTACACCTTC. The chain uses TRBV28 and TRBJ1-2, with 8 nucleotides matching TRBD1. The germline V gene has CDR1 MDHEN and CDR2 SYDVKM. The V and J ends lost 7 bases and 6 bases, in that order; junction bases with no gene match: 7. There are 13 residues in the CDR3.

CDR3 coding DNA: TGTGCCTGGAGTGTGGGGGGGCTGGGGGAAGCTTTCTTT. It yields the protein CAWSVGGLGEAFF. The J gene is TRBJ1-1, the V gene TRBV30; possible D gene TRBD1, 6 bases. CDR1 and CDR2 from the germline V gene are GTSNPN and SVGIG (reference sequence). The germline V and J ends were trimmed by 0 bases and 8 bases, with 13 bases remaining between them. The CDR3 runs to 13 residues.

The chain combines TRBV19 with TRBJ2-5; tentative D call: TRBD1 (5 bases). Deletions cut 3 bases from V and 5 bases from J, with 13 bases between. There are 14 residues in the CDR3. CDR1 is LNHDA and CDR2 is SQIVND in the germline V gene (reference sequence). The CDR3 DNA reads TGTGCCAGTAGTATGTTTGCAGGGATCGAGACCCAGTACTTC. It is translated as CASSMFAGIETQYF.

CDR3 in DNA: TGTGCCAGCAGTTTATTGAGGTCCCTCAATGAGCAGTACTTC. As protein: CASSLLRSLNEQYF. The gene calls are TRBV27 and TRBJ2-7; D not resolved. The CDR3 has 14 amino acids. The germline V gene encodes CDR1 MNHEY and CDR2 SMNVEV (reference sequence). V was trimmed by 1 base and J by 7 bases, leaving 14 bases between them.

Of note for this clone: One end of the junction fails to match germline, which may point to a read error. This chain joins TRBV27 and TRBJ2-7, with D possibly called TRBD1 or TRBD2 (5 bases each). The germline V gene encodes CDR1 MNHEY and CDR2 SMNVEV (reference sequence). This CDR3 is built from 15 residues. The CDR3 region is CARSLFGTPAYEQYF. CDR3 bases: TGTGCCAGAAGTTTATTCGGGACGCCGGCCTACGAGCAGTACTTC.